This TCR beta chain was recorded in a study of PD-1 blockade in classical Hodgkin lymphoma. Looking at the study overall: Nivolumab was given intravenously to patients at 3 mg/kg every 2 weeks.

Broader study findings: Relapsed/refractory patients reportedly had the lowest baseline TCR diversity, below newly diagnosed patients, who were below healthy donors.

The germline gives CDR1 MNHEY, CDR2 SVGAGI. V was cut by 9 bases and J by 4 bases, with 16 bases left in between. The CDR3 spans 14 residues. Patients all relapsed after autologous stem cell transplantation, and there was variation in brentuximab vedotin exposure. Sequenced by immunoSEQ multiplex PCR; TCRdb stores in-frame clones only, minus some. The data contain almost 100,000 clones, roughly 92% of them singletons. To note about this clone: Its antigen is unidentified.

The gene calls are TRBV6-5 and TRBJ1-3; possibly TRBD1 for D (6 bases). Sequenced here: peripheral blood mononuclear cells (PBMCs), sampled at baseline. This receptor was obtained from a human donor with classical Hodgkin lymphoma. CDR3 loop: CASISRGEGNTIYF. DNA for the CDR3: TGTGCCAGTATTAGCAGGGGAGAAGGAAACACCATATATTTT.